The 21 T cell receptor beta chains presented below share a single source sample, sequenced in a study of blood T cell repertoires in COVID-19. The table came from immunoSEQ multiplex PCR; TCRdb's copy has only in-frame clones and leaves some out. The sample lists 200,000 to 250,000 clones; around 83% were seen once. The sample taken for sequencing was PBMCs or T cells enriched from blood (not recorded which). The receptor set was obtained from a woman between 35 and 50 years old who had recovered from COVID-19.

This sequence joins TRBV11-2 and TRBJ2-7; D might be TRBD1 (5 bases). Germline V CDR1 and CDR2: SGHAT, FQNNGV. The CDR3 is 12 residues long. The germline V and J ends were trimmed by 2 bases and 5 bases, with 7 bases remaining between them. The CDR3 loop is CASSLSRDEQYF. CDR3 bases: TGTGCCAGCAGCTTATCCAGGGACGAGCAGTACTTC.

The J gene is TRBJ2-3, the V gene TRBV30; 8 bases map to TRBD2. Germline CDR1 and CDR2: GTSNPN and SVGIG (reference sequence). Trimming cost V 4 bases and J 4 bases; bases outside gene matches: 4. The CDR3 extends over 13 amino acids. The CDR3 here is CAWTAGAADTQYF. The CDR3 DNA sequence: TGTGCCTGGACAGCGGGAGCGGCAGATACGCAGTATTTT. Full variable domain (missing parts from reference TRBV30 and TRBJ2-3): SQTIHQWPATLVQPVGSPLSLECTVEGTSNPNLYWYRQAAGRGLQLLFYSVGIGQISSEVPQNLSASRPQDRQFILSSKKLLLSDSGFYLCAWTAGAADTQYFGPGTRLTVL.

The rearrangement uses TRBV4-2 and TRBJ2-1; TRBD2 matches at 12 bases. J lost 5 bases, V lost 3 bases, and 5 bases had no gene match. From germline, CDR1 is LGHNA and CDR2 YNFKEQ. CDR3 length equals 16 residues. The chain's CDR3 is CASSQLRLAGDNEQFF. The CDR3 coding sequence is TGTGCCAGCAGCCAGCTGCGACTAGCGGGAGACAATGAGCAGTTCTTC.

The chain has TRBV7-9 and TRBJ2-1, with 14 bases that match TRBD2. The germline CDR1 and CDR2 sequences are SEHNR and FQNEAQ (reference sequence). The CDR3 extends over 17 amino acids. The junction had 11 bases not matched to a gene; V was cut back by 6 bases and J by 7 bases. As DNA, the CDR3 is TGTGCCAGCAGTCAACCGGGACTAGCGGGAGTTTCGAATGAGCAGTTCTTC. Its translation is CASSQPGLAGVSNEQFF.

The rearrangement links TRBV19 to TRBJ2-4; TRBD2 matches 11 bases. With V trimmed by 4 bases and J by 8 bases, 10 bases remained unmatched. Germline V gene data show CDR1 as LNHDA and CDR2 as SQIVND (reference sequence). This CDR3 contains 16 residues. CDR3 sequence (DNA): TGTGCCAGTAGTACCCGCACTAGCGGGAGTGGGGACATTCAGTACTTC. Protein sequence: CASSTRTSGSGDIQYF.

V is TRBV9 and J is TRBJ2-5; 9 nucleotides align to TRBD2. This CDR3 spans 16 amino acids. J gave up 1 base and V 2 bases, and 6 bases lay outside the gene matches. The germline CDR1 and CDR2 sequences are SGDLS and YYNGEE. The CDR3 sequence: CASSVGTSTSQETQYF. DNA for the CDR3: TGTGCCAGCAGCGTTGGGACTAGCACATCCCAAGAGACCCAGTACTTC. The complete variable domain, with remaining parts taken from reference TRBV9 and TRBJ2-5, reads DSGVTQTPKHLITATGQRVTLRCSPRSGDLSVYWYQQSLDQGLQFLIQYYNGEERAKGNILERFSAQQFPDLHSELNLSSLELGDSALYFCASSVGTSTSQETQYFGPGTRLLVL.

The CDR3 bases are TGTGCCAGCAGCAAGAGCGGGACCCACGAGCAGTACTTC. This gives the protein CASSKSGTHEQYF. This chain connects TRBV5-6 to TRBJ2-7; the match to TRBD2 covers 7 bases. J gave up 5 bases and V 4 bases, and 6 bases lay outside the gene matches. Looked up from germline, CDR1 is SGHDT and CDR2 is YYEEEE. The CDR3 extends over 13 amino acids.

CDR3 loop: CASSRREDQPQHF. CDR3 nucleotide sequence: TGTGCCAGCAGTAGACGGGAGGACCAGCCCCAGCATTTT. The rearrangement links TRBV6-5 to TRBJ1-5; D is uncertain. Trimming took off 5 bases at V and 7 bases at J, with 12 bases between the two ends. Germline V CDR1 and CDR2: MNHEY, SVGAGI. CDR3 length: 13 residues.

The chain recombines TRBV27 with TRBJ2-1; 13 bases agree with TRBD2. Germline V gene lookup returns CDR1 MNHEY and CDR2 SMNVEV (reference sequence). V lost 8 bases to trimming and J lost 7 bases; unmatched junction nucleotides: 5. The CDR3 sequence is 14 residues long. For the CDR3, the DNA is TGTGCCAGCGCGGGACTAGCGGGAAGGAATGAGCAGTTCTTC. It yields the protein CASAGLAGRNEQFF.

This clone was observed a single time. This sequence joins TRBV7-9 and TRBJ2-1, with 8 nucleotides matching TRBD2. Germline CDR1 is SEHNR and CDR2 is FQNEAQ (reference sequence). V shed 3 bases and J 7 bases; nucleotides not matched to a gene: 5. The CDR3 spans 14 residues. The CDR3 DNA reads as TGTGCCAGCAGCTTGCGGACTAGCCCTAATGAGCAGTTCTTC. It encodes CASSLRTSPNEQFF.

J is TRBJ1-2 and V is TRBV6-4; D is undetermined. The V end lost 3 bases, the J end lost 7 bases, and 15 bases lay between the germline ends. The CDR3 consists of 14 residues. Germline-derived CDR1 and CDR2 are MRHNA and SNTAGT. CDR3 loop: CASSDSERVPGYTF. For the CDR3, the DNA is TGTGCCAGCAGTGATTCGGAGAGGGTACCTGGCTACACCTTC.

The table lists this clone with a few counts. The V and J genes are TRBV4-1 and TRBJ2-1; 7 nucleotides agree with TRBD2. Germline CDR1 reads MGHRA; CDR2 reads YSYEKL. The CDR3 length is 16 residues. Trimming removed 0 bases from V and 10 bases from J; junction bases left unmatched: 12. The CDR3: CASSQDRGSVRGEQFF. CDR3 in DNA: TGCGCCAGCAGCCAAGATCGCGGGAGCGTCCGGGGCGAGCAGTTCTTC.

The rearrangement joins TRBV24-1 to TRBJ2-5; possibly TRBD2 for D (5 bases). The length of the CDR3 is 15 residues. Trimming took 4 bases from V and 2 from J, leaving 13 bases between them. Germline CDR1 KGHDR, CDR2 SFDVKD. CDR3 nucleotide sequence: TGTGCCACCAGTGACCCCTACAGCGGTCAAGAGACCCAGTACTTC. Protein: CATSDPYSGQETQYF.

The V gene is TRBV10-3, the J gene TRBJ1-1; D might be TRBD1 (5 bases). This CDR3 is built from 13 residues. Germline V lookup: CDR1 ENHRY, CDR2 SYGVKD. The germline V and J ends were trimmed by 2 bases and 11 bases, with 15 bases remaining between them. CDR3 sequence: CAISEGADLEAFF. CDR3 sequence (DNA): TGTGCCATCAGTGAGGGGGCAGACCTAGAGGCTTTCTTT.

The rearrangement uses TRBV10-3 and TRBJ2-7; 7 nucleotides match TRBD2. The CDR3 consists of 16 residues. With V trimmed by 0 bases and J by 3 bases, 8 bases remained unmatched. CDR1 is ENHRY and CDR2 is SYGVKD in the germline V gene. The CDR3 DNA follows: TGTGCCATCAGTGAGTCGAAGCCTAGCGGAGACTACGAGCAGTACTTC. Translated: CAISESKPSGDYEQYF.

This chain uses TRBV18 with TRBJ2-1; 8 bases are a match to TRBD2. CDR1 is KGHSH and CDR2 is LQKENI in the germline V gene. CDR3 length: 15 residues. V lost 3 bases, J lost 7 bases, and 8 bases stayed unmatched. The CDR3 sequence: CASSPVAGLVNEQFF. CDR3 sequence (DNA): TGTGCCAGCTCACCGGTAGCGGGATTGGTGAATGAGCAGTTCTTC.

The CDR3 region has the DNA TGCGCCAGCAGCTTGGGAGGTATGAGCAATCAGCCCCAGCATTTT. Translated, it gives CASSLGGMSNQPQHF. This chain joins TRBV5-1 and TRBJ1-5; D is unresolved. This CDR3 is built from 15 residues. V gave up 0 bases and J gave up 1 base, with 8 bases separating them. Per germline, CDR1 SGHRS and CDR2 YFSETQ.

The chain recombines TRBV10-3 with TRBJ1-5; 7 bases are a match to TRBD1. Trimming took 3 bases from V and 4 from J; bases not matched to a gene: 9. Per germline, CDR1 ENHRY and CDR2 SYGVKD. This CDR3 contains 16 residues. The CDR3 region has the DNA TGTGCCATCAGTGAATTTGGACAGGCGGCGAATCAGCCCCAGCATTTT. It translates to CAISEFGQAANQPQHF.

This chain links TRBV5-1 with TRBJ2-1; D is ambiguous. Deletions cut 2 bases from V and 4 bases from J, with 7 bases between. CDR1 is SGHRS and CDR2 is YFSETQ in the germline V gene. CDR3 length equals 13 residues. The CDR3 DNA is TGCGCCAGCAGCTTCTACGAGTACAATGAGCAGTTCTTC. It codes for CASSFYEYNEQFF.

The chain carries TRBV7-2 and TRBJ2-1, with D perhaps TRBD2 (6 bases). Trimming took 8 bases from V and 4 from J, leaving 12 bases between them. The CDR3 spans 13 residues. Germline CDR1 SGHTA, CDR2 FQGNSA. The CDR3 loop reads CASGRPGYNEQFF. The CDR3 DNA follows: TGTGCCAGCGGGAGGCCGGGATACAATGAGCAGTTCTTC.

The rearrangement uses TRBV7-9 and TRBJ2-1; D is undetermined. The CDR3 totals 15 residues. Germline values: CDR1 SEHNR, CDR2 FQNEAQ (reference sequence). V dropped 5 bases and J dropped 1 base, with 12 bases sitting between them. The CDR3 loop is CASSPRKESYNEQFF. CDR3 nucleotides: TGTGCCAGCAGCCCCCGAAAGGAGTCCTACAATGAGCAGTTCTTC. Using reference TRBV7-9 and TRBJ2-1 for the parts outside the CDR3, the full variable domain is DTGVSQNPRHKITKRGQNVTFRCDPISEHNRLYWYRQTLGQGPEFLTYFQNEAQLEKSRLLSDRFSAERPKGSFSTLEIQRTEQGDSAMYLCASSPRKESYNEQFFGPGTRLTVL.